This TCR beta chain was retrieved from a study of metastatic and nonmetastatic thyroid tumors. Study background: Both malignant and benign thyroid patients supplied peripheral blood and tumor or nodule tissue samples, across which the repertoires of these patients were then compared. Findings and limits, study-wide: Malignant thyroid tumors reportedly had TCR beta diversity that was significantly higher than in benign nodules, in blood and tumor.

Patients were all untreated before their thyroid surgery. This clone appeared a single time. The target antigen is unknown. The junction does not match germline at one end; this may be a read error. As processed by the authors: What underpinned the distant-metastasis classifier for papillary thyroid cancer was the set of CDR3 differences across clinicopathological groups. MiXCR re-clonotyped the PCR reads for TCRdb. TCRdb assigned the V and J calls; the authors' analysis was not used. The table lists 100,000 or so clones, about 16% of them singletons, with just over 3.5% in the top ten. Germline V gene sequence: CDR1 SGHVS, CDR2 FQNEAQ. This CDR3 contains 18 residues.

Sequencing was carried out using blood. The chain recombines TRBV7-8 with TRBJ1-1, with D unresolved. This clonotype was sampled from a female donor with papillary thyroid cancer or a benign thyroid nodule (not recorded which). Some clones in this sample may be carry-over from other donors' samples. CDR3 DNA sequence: TGTGCCATCAGCTTAGGTCCCCTTGGTCGGGTAGGGCGGATTGAGGCTTTCTTT. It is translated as CAISLGPLGRVGRIEAFF.